This T cell receptor beta chain came from a study of Ad26.COV2.S vaccination and SARS-CoV-2 variants. Libraries were prepared by immunoSEQ multiplex PCR; TCRdb keeps only in-frame clonotypes and omits some of them. The data hold approximately 300,000 clones, with approximately 86% observed a single time. V was trimmed by 4 bases and J by 0 bases, leaving 13 bases between them. The CDR3 is 15 amino acids. CDR1 and CDR2 (germline): SGHDN, FVKESK. Treatment given: roughly 19 received Ad26.COV2.S at low or high dose, single or two shots; several received placebo; per-sample allocation not given. Day 63 after the first injection of vaccine or placebo was the sampling time.

Sequences were derived from peripheral blood, sampled in a trial of Ad26.COV2.S vaccine versus placebo. The sequence derives from a person aged 18 to 59 who received the Ad26.COV2.S COVID-19 vaccine or a placebo. The V and J genes are TRBV14 and TRBJ2-7; no definite D call. CDR3: CASSPRKGFSYEQYF. Written as DNA, the CDR3 is TGTGCCAGCAGCCCACGAAAGGGATTCTCCTACGAGCAGTACTTC.